The source of this T cell receptor beta chain is a study of T cells after yellow fever vaccination. In this sample, this clonotype turned up a few times. TCRdb itself ran the 5' RACE reads through MiXCR, one entry per CDR3 protein. Here the sample spans some 170,000 distinct CDR3 sequences, roughly a tenth being singletons. The V and J ends lost 2 bases and 3 bases, in that order; junction bases with no gene match: 9. Germline lookup yields CDR1 SEHNR and CDR2 FQNEAQ (reference sequence). This CDR3 is 16 amino acids long. This receptor was identified in a man younger than 30 who received the YFV17D yellow fever vaccine. Source: CD8+ T cells sorted from PBMCs, taken 45 days after the yellow fever booster vaccination. This chain uses TRBV7-9 with TRBJ1-2; 7 positions match TRBD1. CDR3 DNA sequence: TGTGCCAGCAGCTTAAGGGAACAGGGGCGGCACTATGGCTACACCTTC. Translation: CASSLREQGRHYGYTF.